These 17 T cell receptor beta chains were all obtained from the same sample, sequenced in a study of shared clonotypes between healthy human individuals. Clones were sequenced by immunoSEQ multiplex PCR, and TCRdb holds only the in-frame ones, with some missing. The sample holds 850,000 to 1,100,000 clones, approximately 77% seen once. Specimen: memory CD4+ T cells from PBMCs. Subset here: CD45RA-negative fraction. Receptors originate from a man in his late teens or twenties in good health. Some clones in this sample may be carry-over from other donors' samples.

The rearrangement uses TRBV2 and TRBJ2-4; the D gene is possibly TRBD1 (5 bases). This CDR3 region has 15 residues. V lost 9 bases to trimming and J lost 4 bases, with 19 bases between them. Germline CDR1 and CDR2: SNHLY and FYNNEI. This CDR3 is CASKGRWGQKNIQYF. CDR3 DNA sequence: TGTGCCAGTAAGGGGCGCTGGGGCCAAAAAAACATTCAGTACTTC.

This chain links TRBV4-1 with TRBJ2-5, with 14 bases fitting TRBD2. Germline lookup yields CDR1 MGHRA and CDR2 YSYEKL. V was clipped by 4 bases and J by 7 bases; unmatched bases: 14. The CDR3 has 18 residues. The CDR3 here is CASSRGLAGGAGIGTQYF. The CDR3 DNA is TGCGCCAGCAGCCGCGGACTAGCGGGAGGAGCGGGGATAGGGACCCAGTACTTC.

The chain uses TRBV5-1 and TRBJ2-3, with unresolved D. V lost 6 bases and J 0 bases, leaving 5 bases between the germline ends. The CDR3 has 12 amino acids. Germline V gene lookup returns CDR1 SGHRS and CDR2 YFSETQ. The CDR3 nucleotides are TGCGCCAGCACTGACAGCACAGATACGCAGTATTTT. Translation: CASTDSTDTQYF.

The rearrangement joins TRBV28 to TRBJ1-5, with no clear D. Trimming left V 3 bases short and J 1 base short, with 7 bases between. The CDR3 spans 14 residues. The V gene's germline CDR1 is MDHEN and CDR2 SYDVKM. CDR3 loop: CASSFPYSNQPQHF. As DNA, the CDR3 is TGTGCCAGCAGTTTCCCCTACAGCAATCAGCCCCAGCATTTT.

This clone was picked up a small number of times. The chain is built from TRBV14 and TRBJ2-5; D is unresolved. CDR1 and CDR2 from the germline V gene are SGHDN and FVKESK. V lost 1 base and J 3 bases, leaving 9 bases between the germline ends. The CDR3 runs to 14 residues. CDR3 protein: CASSQVSRKETQYF. The CDR3 DNA reads TGTGCCAGCAGCCAAGTTTCCAGAAAAGAGACCCAGTACTTC.

The chain is built from TRBV7-9 and TRBJ1-4; D is unclear. Per germline, CDR1 SEHNR and CDR2 FQNEAQ (reference sequence). The CDR3 runs 14 residues. The V gene lost 5 bases and the J gene lost 0 bases, with 7 bases spanning the gap. The CDR3 bases are TGTGCCAGCAGCCCGAGAACAACTAATGAAAAACTGTTTTTT. It yields the protein CASSPRTTNEKLFF.

This clone was counted many times. Other DNA variants within this sample encode the same CDR3. V is TRBV28 and J is TRBJ2-7; 7 bases map to TRBD2. Losses at the gene ends were 8 bases for V and 0 bases for J; bases not matched to a gene: 1. This CDR3 has 12 amino acids. Germline V gene lookup returns CDR1 MDHEN and CDR2 SYDVKM. The CDR3 loop reads CASSSGSYEQYF. CDR3 DNA sequence: TGTGCCAGCTCTAGCGGCTCCTACGAGCAGTACTTC.

This clone was found once. The chain uses TRBV4-1 and TRBJ2-7, with D perhaps assigned TRBD1 or TRBD2 (6 bases each). The CDR3 extends over 15 amino acids. Trimming shortened V by 0 bases and J by 6 bases, and 15 bases separated the two germline ends. Germline CDR1 and CDR2: MGHRA and YSYEKL. The CDR3: CASSQDSVGGSEQYF. The CDR3 DNA is TGCGCCAGCAGCCAAGATAGCGTGGGGGGCTCCGAGCAGTACTTC.

The sample holds one count of this clone. V usage is TRBV18 and J usage is TRBJ1-1, with TRBD1 identical over 10 bases. CDR1 is KGHSH, CDR2 LQKENI, per germline. The CDR3 contains 16 residues. Trimming removed 5 bases from V and 3 bases from J; junction bases left unmatched: 9. CDR3 sequence (DNA): TGTGCCAGCTCATCGACTGGACAGGGGGGGGACACTGAAGCTTTCTTT. Translating it yields CASSSTGQGGDTEAFF.

The chain employs TRBV7-2 and TRBJ1-2, with D possibly matching TRBD1 (5 bases). From germline, CDR1 is SGHTA and CDR2 FQGNSA. The V end was cut by 5 bases, the J end by 8 bases, with 12 bases between. The CDR3 contains 12 residues. The CDR3 region has the DNA TGTGCCAGCAGCGAACAGGCGGGGGGCTACACCTTC. Amino acids: CASSEQAGGYTF.

The chain joins TRBV28 to TRBJ1-5; tentatively, D is TRBD1 (5 bases). Looked up from germline, CDR1 is MDHEN and CDR2 is SYDVKM. The CDR3 has 16 amino acids. With 7 bases removed from V and 1 base from J, the gap between germline ends came to 17 bases. CDR3 protein: CASIRVRSGSNQPQHF. The CDR3 DNA reads TGTGCCAGCATCAGGGTCCGGTCCGGGAGCAATCAGCCCCAGCATTTT.

The chain links TRBV27 to TRBJ2-7; 8 nucleotides line up with TRBD1. CDR3 length equals 15 residues. The germline CDR1 and CDR2 sequences are MNHEY and SMNVEV (reference sequence). J gave up 7 bases and V 2 bases, and 10 bases lay outside the gene matches. Here the CDR3 DNA reads TGTGCCAGCAGTTTAAGAACAGGGGGAGTATGGGAGCAGTACTTC. Translation gives CASSLRTGGVWEQYF.

The V gene is TRBV5-4, the J gene TRBJ2-2; TRBD2 matches 8 bases. Germline V gene data show CDR1 as SGHNT and CDR2 as YYREEE (reference sequence). This CDR3 spans 18 amino acids. J was trimmed by 0 bases and V by 4 bases; bases with no gene match: 11. The CDR3 here is CASSQAVAGSTNTGELFF. The CDR3 DNA is TGTGCCAGCAGCCAGGCGGTAGCGGGGTCGACGAACACCGGGGAGCTGTTTTTT.

V and J are TRBV21-1 and TRBJ1-2; TRBD1, the table's D call, lacks a check against the DNA. TRBV21-1 is listed as a pseudogene. The CDR3 is made up of 15 amino acids. The DNA of the CDR3 is TGTGCCAGCAGCCCCACCGTGACAGGTCCTTATGGCTACACCTTC. It encodes CASSPTVTGPYGYTF.

The chain carries TRBV18 and TRBJ2-5; no clear D gene. This CDR3 contains 13 residues. Per the germline V gene, CDR1 is KGHSH and CDR2 is LQKENI. V dropped 3 bases and J dropped 5 bases, with 10 bases sitting between them. The CDR3: CASSPAAGETQYF. As DNA, the CDR3 is TGTGCCAGCTCACCTGCCGCCGGTGAGACCCAGTACTTC.

This clone appeared once. This chain uses TRBV28 with TRBJ2-5; D uncertain. Germline-derived CDR1 and CDR2 are MDHEN and SYDVKM. CDR3 length: 14 residues. Trimming stripped 10 bases from V and 5 bases from J, with 20 bases between. This CDR3 is CATQSSGETETQYF. DNA of the CDR3: TGTGCCACCCAGTCCTCGGGTGAGACGGAGACCCAGTACTTC.

The V and J genes are TRBV6-6 and TRBJ1-2, with a weak D call TRBD1 (6 bases). From germline, CDR1 is MNHNY and CDR2 SVGAGI (reference sequence). The CDR3 is 14 amino acids. Trimming stripped 7 bases from V and 4 bases from J, with 16 bases between. The CDR3 nucleotides are TGTGCCAGCAACTCCGAGGGGGGGGTCTATGGCTACACCTTC. This encodes CASNSEGGVYGYTF.